This T cell receptor beta chain appears in the sequencing data of a study of blood T cell repertoires in COVID-19. Across the study: Acute and convalescent COVID-19 samples came from the United States, Italy and Spain. T cells, B-cell-depleted T cells, or PBMCs supplied cDNA or gDNA.

This CDR3 region has 16 residues. Trimming removed 1 base at V and 7 bases at J, with 17 bases between. Germline loops: CDR1 SGHVS, CDR2 FQNEAQ. It was during active infection that Seattle patients were enrolled and then longitudinally followed. Authors' methods: Reference gene primer amplification yielded estimated nucleated cell counts. Sequencing used immunoSEQ multiplex PCR; TCRdb keeps in-frame clones, though not all of them. The DNA was the basis for D and trimming; V, J and clone size are from that table. Of about 190,000 clones listed, roughly 81% are singletons. This TCR was sampled from a woman at least 80 years old with COVID-19, enrolled during active disease. This chain connects TRBV7-8 to TRBJ1-5; no clear D. Specimen: peripheral blood. The CDR3 DNA reads as TGTGCCAGCAGCTTAGGGAGTCAGCCCGTCGGGCAGCCCCAGCATTTT. This gives the protein CASSLGSQPVGQPQHF.